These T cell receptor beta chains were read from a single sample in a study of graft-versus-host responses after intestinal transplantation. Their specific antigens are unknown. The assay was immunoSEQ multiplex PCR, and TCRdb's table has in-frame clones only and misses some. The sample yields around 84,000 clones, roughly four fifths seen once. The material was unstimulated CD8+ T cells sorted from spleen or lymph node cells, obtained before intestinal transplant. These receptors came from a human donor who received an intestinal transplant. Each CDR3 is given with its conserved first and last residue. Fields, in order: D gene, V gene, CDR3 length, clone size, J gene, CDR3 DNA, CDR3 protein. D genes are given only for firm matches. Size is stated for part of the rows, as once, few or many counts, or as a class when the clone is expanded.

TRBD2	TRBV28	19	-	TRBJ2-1	TGTGCCAGCAGGTTATCCGGGACTAGCGGGAGTGGCTCCTACAATGAGCAGTTCTTC	CASRLSGTSGSGSYNEQFF
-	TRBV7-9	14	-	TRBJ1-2	TGTGCCAGCAGCTTAGAGGACGCGACCTATGGCTACACCTTC	CASSLEDATYGYTF
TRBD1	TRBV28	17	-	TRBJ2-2	TGTGCCAGCAGTTTCCGTCAGGACAGGGGTTTTGACCGGGAGCTGTTTTTT	CASSFRQDRGFDRELFF
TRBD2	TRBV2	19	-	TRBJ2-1	TGTGCCAGCAGTGAAGCGTGGACTAGCGGGGGGGATAGAGACAATGAGCAGTTCTTC	CASSEAWTSGGDRDNEQFF
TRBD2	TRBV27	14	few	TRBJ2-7	TGTGCCAGCAGTTTATCGGGAGGGTCCCGCGAGCAGTACTTC	CASSLSGGSREQYF
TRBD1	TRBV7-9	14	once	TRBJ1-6	TGTGCCAGCAGCTTAGGACAGGGCGATTCACCCCTCCACTTT	CASSLGQGDSPLHF
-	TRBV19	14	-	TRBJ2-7	TGTGCCAGTAGTAGGGTCCTCTCCTCTAGGGAGCAGTACTTC	CASSRVLSSREQYF
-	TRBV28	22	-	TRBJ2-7	TGTGCCAGCAGTTTATCCCATACCTCGACCGGGGTTTGGTCTCTACAGATCTACGAGCAGTACTTC	CASSLSHTSTGVWSLQIYEQYF
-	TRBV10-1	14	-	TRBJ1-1	TGCGCCAGCAGTGAGAACAGGGAAGTCACTGAAGCTTTCTTT	CASSENREVTEAFF
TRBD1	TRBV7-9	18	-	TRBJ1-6	TGTGCCAGCAGCCGGACTCCGGGACAGGGGCCCGTTAATTCACCCCTCCACTTT	CASSRTPGQGPVNSPLHF